This T cell receptor beta chain was recovered during a study of blood T cell repertoires in COVID-19. Study context: Some COVID-19 samples were acute and others convalescent; all came from the United States, Italy and Spain. Sources were T cells, B-cell-depleted T cells, or PBMCs; the material itself was cDNA or gDNA.

The CDR3 sequence is 16 residues long. After removal of 3 bases from V and 4 bases from J, the junction contained 10 bases not matched to a gene. The germline V gene has CDR1 SGDLS and CDR2 YYNGEE. In the original analysis: Amplification of reference gene primers provided the estimated nucleated cell counts. Measured with immunoSEQ multiplex PCR; TCRdb has only the in-frame clones, and not every one. V and J calls and clone size come straight from that table; D and trimming were deduced from the DNA. In the table there are tens of thousands of clones, roughly 79% of which are singletons. This rearrangement joins TRBV9 to TRBJ2-3; TRBD2 matches at 8 bases. The sequencing sample was made of peripheral blood. The receptor's source is a woman older than 75 with acute or convalescent COVID-19. This chain's CDR3 is CASSDASGRGSDTQYF. In DNA, the CDR3 is TGTGCCAGCAGCGATGCTAGCGGGCGTGGGTCAGATACGCAGTATTTT.